This T cell receptor (beta chain) was obtained from a study of cytomegalovirus exposure and HLA in healthy donors (dated by TCRdb to between 2016 and 2019). At the level of the whole study: An earlier analysis of some 550 of the donors reported about 250 Gb of sequence data and 117 million unique TCR beta sequences from roughly 200 million T cells. About 300 gigabases of sequencing data and 78 million or so unique TCR sequences were included in an early release covering 550 to 650 HLA-typed donors. Of the 300 to 500 genotyped donors, more than 75% were placed in the genetic ancestry cluster associated with self-reported Caucasian donors. The study aimed to test whether signatures of past pathogen exposure could be identified by cataloging public T cell receptors. Using immunosequencing, the study profiled T cell repertoires from about 650 subjects and related those repertoires to cytomegalovirus serostatus. In addition to the first cohort of 666 subjects, a separate validation cohort of 120 different subjects was used. High-throughput TCR immunosequencing, statistical association of individual TCRs with disease status, and machine learning were combined to predict cytomegalovirus infection status. A later analysis re-examined previously published TCR beta repertoires from hundreds of donors and added high-resolution HLA genotyping to investigate patterns of TCR occurrence. The later analysis used no new phenotypic data to find candidate immune exposures, relying instead on TCR beta sequences and their occurrence across donors. In an earlier analysis of 500 to 650 of the donors, high-throughput TCR beta sequencing was used to judge whether each TCR beta V gene segment behaved as functional or pseudogenic. Donor age, sex, ethnicity and CMV serostatus were compiled together with the repertoire data. A later genetic analysis took genome-wide SNP genotypes for about 55% of the 666 donors and used that subset as a discovery cohort. Every repertoire in the discovery cohort had been generated on one and the same sequencing platform. Both class I and class II loci were covered by HLA typing, at four-digit resolution. Typing coverage varied by locus: roughly 629-630 donors for A, B, C, DRB1 and DQB1; about 520 for DQA1; approximately 570 for DPA1; 450 to 480 for DPB1. About five DR-DQ haplotypes were treated as single units for association and clustering because of strong linkage in the cohort. On average, about 240,000 unique TCR beta nucleotide sequences were sequenced per donor among several hundred genotyped donors of the cohort, with roughly 18% of those sequences being non-productive. General study outcomes and caveats: A further reported finding was that TCR beta sequences accurately predicted the HLA-A and HLA-B alleles for most subjects in the first cohort. A few of the identified cytomegalovirus-associated TCR beta chains were confirmed in vitro to be specific for cytomegalovirus antigens. In a later analysis, HLA-associated TCR beta chains showed more clonal expansion and lower generation probabilities than non-associated chains that were equally common. According to a later analysis, TCR association rates differed among HLA loci, with DRB1 alleles showing the most associated TCRs and HLA-C alleles showing the fewest. While some public TCRs were present in many individuals, most TCR sequences turned up only very rarely across donors. In an earlier analysis of approximately 590 of the donors, most TCR beta V segments were observed in productive rearrangements about 87% or about 30% of the time, broadly matching IMGT annotations. A later analysis associated 15,000 or so TCR beta sequences with specific HLA alleles at a false discovery rate of 0.05. Several of the top co-occurrence clusters appeared to be linked to parvovirus B19, influenza, CMV and Epstein-Barr virus, according to a later analysis. The cohort was sequenced for TCR beta chains only, and without alpha or paired-chain data the features that could be detected were limited. Some IMGT-functional V segments, including TRBV6-2 and TRBV6-3, could not be told apart with the 87-base-pair reads, so those segments were excluded. When HLA alleles, especially DR and DQ, strongly co-occurred, attributing TCR associations to individual alleles was difficult. The only immune exposure information available for the cohort was CMV serostatus. HLA typing was unavailable for some donors at each locus, so association tests used only the typed subset. In the study, 150 to 200 TCR beta chains were listed as associated with cytomegalovirus. Presence/absence analyses assumed roughly uniform sequencing depth across donors, an assumption that may not hold. According to a later analysis, most CMV-associated TCR beta chains appeared to be HLA-restricted, and the HLA associations seemed to be driven largely by CMV exposure. The authors suggested that the approach could potentially be generalized to other disease states and immunological phenotypes. A later genetic analysis associated a missense DCLRE1C variant with V-gene and J-gene trimming of TCR beta chains, and an independent cohort replicated the association. A later genetic analysis reported fewer N-insertions in productive TCRs among donors in an Asian-associated ancestry cluster than the roughly 700-donor mean. The classifier was reported to diagnose cytomegalovirus status with high specificity and sensitivity in both the original cohort and the validation cohort. The earlier analysis of almost 600 of the donors excluded some 15 rarely observed V segments, including chromosome 9 orphons, because counts were too low. The sequencing pipeline was judged likely to have produced a cluster of highly shared sequence variants as a technical artifact. Linkage disequilibrium might explain the correlated functional status among segregating V segments, but an unknown experimental factor could not be ruled out.

Concerning this clone itself: It has no known antigen specificity. Base-call qualities are not available, and no considerably larger clone is one nucleotide away.

Spanning cysteine to phenylalanine, the CDR3 consists of 15 amino acids. Of the read, only the CDR3 DNA is kept; its 45 bases are in frame from base 1. The junction shows trimming of 5 bases on V and 3 bases on J, plus 14 bases between the germline ends. The germline V gene encodes CDR1 SNHLY and CDR2 FYNNEI. The cohort consisted of 666 healthy bone marrow donors. All cohort members were sampled while nominally healthy, although unrecorded immune exposures were likely present. The donor tested CMV seronegative, placing the donor among the 352 seronegative members of the cohort. Every donor gave a peripheral blood sample, and the peripheral blood mononuclear cells from that sample were used for TCR beta sequencing. The Qiagen DNeasy Blood Extraction Kit was used to extract genomic DNA from the blood cell samples. The library was obtained by the immunoSEQ multiplex PCR assay. The multiplex PCR relied on a mix of 60 forward primers for TCR Vbeta segments and 13 reverse primers for TCR Jbeta segments. The CDR3 region of rearranged TCR beta genes was amplified from genomic DNA by a multiplex PCR assay. Amplified TCR beta libraries were sequenced as 87-base-pair reads on the Illumina HiSeq System. The authors' analysis ran thus. In a later analysis, 77 million or so unique TCR beta chains were counted across the 650 to 750 repertoires, and some 10 million of these chains were shared by at least two donors. Raw reads were error-corrected and collapsed into unique sequences by a nearest-neighbor algorithm in which closely related sequences were merged to remove PCR and sequencing errors. CDR3 sequences were aligned to IMGT reference sequences to assign V, D and J gene segments. For a sequence to be retained, a match of at least six nucleotides to both a V gene segment and a J gene segment was required. Rearrangements were classified as productive when the CDR3 lacked stop codons and remained in frame with V and J, and all other rearrangements were classified as non-productive. Following IMGT convention, CDR3 was defined as the stretch from the second conserved V-encoded cysteine up to the conserved J-encoded phenylalanine. Sequences without an unambiguous match to a single V gene segment were excluded from the earlier analysis of 450 to 650 of the donors. An earlier analysis of 587 of the donors classified V segments as functional when productive rearrangements were above 56.7% and as segregating when the standard deviation between donors was above 5%. A statistical classification framework was built to diagnose cytomegalovirus status from the catalog of TCR beta chain sequences. In a later analysis, V and J genes were assigned by comparing TCR nucleotide sequences against IMGT/GENE-DB human TR gene sequences. A later analysis assigned CDR3 sequences and most-parsimonious VDJ recombination scenarios with the TCRdist pipeline. A later analysis defined each TCR beta chain by its CDR3 amino acid sequence plus V-gene family, and excluded reads lacking a unique V-gene family. In a later analysis, nearly 600 highly shared, low-generation-probability nucleotide sequences were removed to address suspected cross-contamination and a sequencing artifact. In a later analysis, a clonal expansion index was calculated for each public chain from normalized within-repertoire ranks of inferred template counts. In a later analysis, generation probabilities were computed using a VDJ recombination model fitted to out-of-frame rearrangements, and the results were checked against IGoR. In a later analysis, hypergeometric tests were used to score TCR-TCR, TCR-HLA and TCR-CMV co-occurrence, with a repertoire-size bias correction applied to TCR pairs. False discovery rates were estimated in a later analysis by permuting HLA or CMV assignments 20 times. In a later analysis, co-occurring TCRs were grouped with DBSCAN, and TCRdist sequence similarity was added when clustering was performed within HLA-allele-positive subsets. For co-occurrence clustering, repertoires with fewer than 30,000 or more than 120,000 public chains were excluded, along with roughly 5 repertoires with anomalous nucleotide sharing. The table was pulled from immuneACCESS by TCRdb, which kept in-frame rearrangements only. Such tables lose some clones; where checked, under half of the loss comes from unresolved V genes, and the rest has no known cause. V, J and clone size are those of that table, while D and trimming were read from the DNA. This sample has 150,000 to 200,000 clones in its table, and about three quarters of those were observed once. The ten top clones hold roughly 1.9% of the sample.

This receptor was taken from a female donor in good health and CMV-seronegative. The V and J segments used are TRBV2 and TRBJ1-5, with the identity of the D gene unclear. Specimen: PBMCs. CDR3 loop: CASSPTGESNQPQHF. The nucleotide sequence reads TGTGCCAGCAGTCCCACCGGGGAGTCCAATCAGCCCCAGCATTTT.